This is a list of T cell receptor beta chains from one sample in a study of blood T cell repertoires in COVID-19. The data were produced by immunoSEQ multiplex PCR, yet TCRdb's version contains in-frame clones alone and is incomplete. In the table there are a few hundred thousand clones, just under 90% of which are singletons. Sequencing used PBMCs or T cells enriched from blood (not recorded which). Source of these receptors: a woman aged 25 to 39 who had recovered from COVID-19. The CDR3 runs from the conserved cysteine through the conserved F or W. A D gene is named only where the DNA matches it firmly. Part of the rows lack a size; the others show once, few, many or a class for expanded clones.

clone size: NA
V gene: TRBV7-9
J gene: TRBJ2-7
D gene: NA
CDR3 protein: CASSPAGYEQYF
CDR3 DNA: TGTGCCAGCAGCCCTGCGGGGTACGAGCAGTACTTC

clone size: once
V gene: TRBV5-4
J gene: TRBJ1-1
D gene: NA
CDR3 protein: CASSLPQGLGAFF
CDR3 DNA: TGTGCCAGCAGCTTACCCCAGGGGCTGGGAGCTTTCTTT

clone size: NA
V gene: TRBV7-2
J gene: TRBJ1-6
D gene: NA
CDR3 protein: CASSLGAPYNSPLHF
CDR3 DNA: TGTGCCAGCAGCTTAGGGGCCCCCTATAATTCACCCCTCCACTTT

clone size: NA
V gene: TRBV7-8
J gene: TRBJ2-1
D gene: NA
CDR3 protein: CASSLVVLFVSSYNEQFF
CDR3 DNA: TGTGCCAGCAGCTTAGTAGTCTTGTTTGTAAGCTCCTACAATGAGCAGTTCTTC

clone size: NA
V gene: TRBV3-1/TRBV3-2
J gene: TRBJ1-4
D gene: TRBD1
CDR3 protein: CASSLRDRAREKLFF
CDR3 DNA: TGTGCCAGCAGCCTCCGGGACAGGGCTAGAGAAAAACTGTTTTTT

clone size: NA
V gene: TRBV19
J gene: TRBJ1-1
D gene: NA
CDR3 protein: CASSMGMGVNTEAFF
CDR3 DNA: TGTGCCAGTAGTATGGGGATGGGAGTGAACACTGAAGCTTTCTTT

clone size: NA
V gene: TRBV3-1/TRBV3-2
J gene: TRBJ1-3
D gene: NA
CDR3 protein: CASSQVGVFVGNTIYF
CDR3 DNA: TGTGCCAGCAGCCAAGTAGGGGTCTTCGTGGGAAACACCATATATTTT

clone size: NA
V gene: TRBV27
J gene: TRBJ1-1
D gene: NA
CDR3 protein: CASSTFDSMNTEAFF
CDR3 DNA: TGTGCCAGCAGTACCTTTGACAGCATGAACACTGAAGCTTTCTTT

clone size: few
V gene: TRBV6-5
J gene: TRBJ2-7
D gene: NA
CDR3 protein: CASREGALEQYF
CDR3 DNA: TGTGCCAGCAGGGAGGGGGCGCTTGAGCAGTACTTC

clone size: NA
V gene: TRBV30
J gene: TRBJ2-6
D gene: TRBD2
CDR3 protein: CAWSVPSGVSGANVLTF
CDR3 DNA: TGTGCCTGGAGTGTACCTAGCGGAGTTTCTGGGGCCAACGTCCTGACTTTC

clone size: NA
V gene: TRBV7-9
J gene: TRBJ1-1
D gene: TRBD1
CDR3 protein: CASGRQGTNTEAFF
CDR3 DNA: TGTGCCAGCGGACGACAGGGAACGAACACTGAAGCTTTCTTT

clone size: NA
V gene: TRBV6-5
J gene: TRBJ1-2
D gene: TRBD1
CDR3 protein: CASTGRGQDYYGYTF
CDR3 DNA: TGTGCCAGCACGGGAAGGGGACAGGACTACTATGGCTACACCTTC

clone size: NA
V gene: TRBV7-3
J gene: TRBJ2-1
D gene: TRBD2
CDR3 protein: CASSFGTSWYNEQFF
CDR3 DNA: TGTGCCAGCAGCTTTGGGACTAGCTGGTACAATGAGCAGTTCTTC

clone size: NA
V gene: TRBV4-1
J gene: TRBJ2-5
D gene: TRBD2
CDR3 protein: CASSSLAERETQYF
CDR3 DNA: TGCGCCAGCAGTTCCCTAGCGGAGAGAGAGACCCAGTACTTC

clone size: NA
V gene: TRBV6-2/TRBV6-3
J gene: TRBJ1-1
D gene: TRBD1
CDR3 protein: CASSYNVYGTGDYTEAFF
CDR3 DNA: TGTGCCAGCAGTTACAACGTTTATGGGACAGGGGATTACACTGAAGCTTTCTTT

clone size: NA
V gene: TRBV20-1
J gene: TRBJ2-7
D gene: NA
CDR3 protein: CSASGGGPYEQYF
CDR3 DNA: TGCAGTGCTAGTGGCGGGGGCCCCTACGAGCAGTACTTC